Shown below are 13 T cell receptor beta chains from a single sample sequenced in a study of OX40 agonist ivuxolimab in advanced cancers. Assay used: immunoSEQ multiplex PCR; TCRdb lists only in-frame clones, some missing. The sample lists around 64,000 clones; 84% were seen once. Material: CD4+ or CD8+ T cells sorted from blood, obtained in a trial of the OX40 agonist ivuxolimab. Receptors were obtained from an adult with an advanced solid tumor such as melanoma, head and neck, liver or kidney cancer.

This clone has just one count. CDR3 amino acids: CASSLGFNEKLFF. DNA for the CDR3: TGTGCCAGCAGCTTGGGTTTTAATGAAAAACTGTTTTTT. The chain employs TRBV7-9 and TRBJ1-4; D is undetermined. V gave up 3 bases and J gave up 4 bases, with 6 bases separating them. In germline, CDR1 is SEHNR, CDR2 FQNEAQ (reference sequence). The CDR3 runs 13 residues.

The CDR3 sequence is CASSSSGTGPGYTF. As DNA, the CDR3 is TGTGCCAGCAGCTCCTCCGGGACAGGGCCCGGCTACACCTTC. The chain recombines TRBV7-9 with TRBJ1-2; TRBD1 aligns across 9 bases. Germline CDR1 reads SEHNR; CDR2 reads FQNEAQ (reference sequence). The CDR3 sequence is 14 residues long. The trim removed 4 bases at V and 8 bases at J, leaving 8 bases unmatched.

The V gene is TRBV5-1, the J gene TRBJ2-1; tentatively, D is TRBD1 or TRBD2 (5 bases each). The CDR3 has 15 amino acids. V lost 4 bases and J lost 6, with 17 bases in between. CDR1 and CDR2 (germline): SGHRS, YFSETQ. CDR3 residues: CASSPGLYGGNEQFF. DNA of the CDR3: TGCGCCAGCAGCCCAGGACTGTATGGGGGCAATGAGCAGTTCTTC.

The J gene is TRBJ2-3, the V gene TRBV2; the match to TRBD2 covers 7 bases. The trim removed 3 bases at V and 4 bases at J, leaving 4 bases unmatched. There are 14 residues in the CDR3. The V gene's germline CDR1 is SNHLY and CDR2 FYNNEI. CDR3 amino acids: CASSDLGLSDTQYF. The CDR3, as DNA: TGTGCCAGCAGTGATTTGGGACTATCAGATACGCAGTATTTT.

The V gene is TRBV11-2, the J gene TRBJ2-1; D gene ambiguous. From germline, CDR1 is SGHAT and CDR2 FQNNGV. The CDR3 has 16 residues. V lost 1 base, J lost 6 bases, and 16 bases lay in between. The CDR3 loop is CASSLVLGFLANEQFF. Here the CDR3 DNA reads TGTGCCAGCAGCTTAGTGCTGGGCTTTCTTGCCAATGAGCAGTTCTTC. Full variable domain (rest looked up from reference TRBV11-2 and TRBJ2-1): EAGVAQSPRYKIIEKRQSVAFWCNPISGHATLYWYQQILGQGPKLLIQFQNNGVVDDSQLPKDRFSAERLKGVDSTLKIQPAKLEDSAVYLCASSLVLGFLANEQFFGPGTRLTVL.

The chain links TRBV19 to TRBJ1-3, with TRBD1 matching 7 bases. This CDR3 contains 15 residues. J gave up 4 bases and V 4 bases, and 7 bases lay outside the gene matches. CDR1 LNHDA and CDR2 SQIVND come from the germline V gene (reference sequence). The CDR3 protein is CASSRADREGNTIYF. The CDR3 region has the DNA TGTGCCAGTAGTAGGGCCGACAGGGAAGGAAACACCATATATTTT. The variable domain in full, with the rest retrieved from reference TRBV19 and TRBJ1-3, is DGGITQSPKYLFRKEGQNVTLSCEQNLNHDAMYWYRQDPGQGLRLIYYSQIVNDFQKGDIAEGYSVSREKKESFPLTVTSAQKNPTAFYLCASSRADREGNTIYFGEGSWLTVV.

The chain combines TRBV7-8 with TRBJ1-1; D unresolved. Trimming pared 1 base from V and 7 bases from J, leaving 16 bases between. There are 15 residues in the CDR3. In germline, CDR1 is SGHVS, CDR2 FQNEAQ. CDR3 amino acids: CASSLGIGSGGEAFF. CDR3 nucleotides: TGTGCCAGCAGCTTAGGAATTGGGTCAGGCGGTGAAGCTTTCTTT.

The CDR3: CASSSIGVQETQYF. In nucleotides, the CDR3 is TGCGCCAGCTCCAGCATCGGGGTGCAAGAGACCCAGTACTTC. The chain employs TRBV5-1 and TRBJ2-5, with D maybe TRBD2 (5 bases). V was trimmed by 7 bases and J by 2 bases, leaving 15 bases between them. The CDR3 covers 14 residues. CDR1 SGHRS and CDR2 YFSETQ come from the germline V gene. The full variable domain, with the rest looked up from reference TRBV5-1 and TRBJ2-5, is KAGVTQTPRYLIKTRGQQVTLSCSPISGHRSVSWYQQTPGQGLQFLFEYFSETQRNKGNFPGRFSGRQFSNSRSEMNVSTLELGDSALYLCASSSIGVQETQYFGPGTRLLVL.

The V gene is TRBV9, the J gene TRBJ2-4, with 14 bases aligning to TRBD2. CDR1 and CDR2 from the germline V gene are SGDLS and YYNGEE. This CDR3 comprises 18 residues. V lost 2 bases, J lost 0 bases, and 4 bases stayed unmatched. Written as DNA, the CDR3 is TGTGCCAGCAGCGTGGGACTAGCGGGGGTCAGAGCCAAAAACATTCAGTACTTC. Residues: CASSVGLAGVRAKNIQYF.

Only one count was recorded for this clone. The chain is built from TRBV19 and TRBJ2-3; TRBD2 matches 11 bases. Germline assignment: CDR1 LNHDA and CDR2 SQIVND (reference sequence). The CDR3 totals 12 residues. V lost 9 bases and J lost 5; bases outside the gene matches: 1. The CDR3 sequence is CASGTSGDTQYF. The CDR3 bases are TGTGCCAGCGGGACTAGCGGAGATACGCAGTATTTT.

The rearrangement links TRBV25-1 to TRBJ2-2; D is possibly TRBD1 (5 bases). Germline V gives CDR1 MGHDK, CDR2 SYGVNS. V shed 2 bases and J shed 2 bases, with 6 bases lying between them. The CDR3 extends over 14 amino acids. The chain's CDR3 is CASSEDRNTGELFF. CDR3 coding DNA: TGTGCCAGCAGTGAAGACAGAAACACCGGGGAGCTGTTTTTT.

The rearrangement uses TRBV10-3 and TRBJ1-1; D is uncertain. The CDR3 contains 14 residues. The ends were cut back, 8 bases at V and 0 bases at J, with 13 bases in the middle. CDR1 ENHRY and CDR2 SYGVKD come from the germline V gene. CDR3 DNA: TGTGCCATCTCTGCGGGCACTTTGAACACTGAAGCTTTCTTT. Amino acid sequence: CAISAGTLNTEAFF.

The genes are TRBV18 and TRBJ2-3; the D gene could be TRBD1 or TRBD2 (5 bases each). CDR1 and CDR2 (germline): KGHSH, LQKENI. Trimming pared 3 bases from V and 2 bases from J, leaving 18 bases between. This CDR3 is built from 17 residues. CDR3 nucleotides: TGTGCCAGCTCACCTGGTTTACACGGGACCAACACAGATACGCAGTATTTT. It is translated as CASSPGLHGTNTDTQYF.